This T cell receptor (beta chain) was captured by sequencing in a study of Ad26.COV2.S vaccination and SARS-CoV-2 variants (dated by TCRdb to 2020 to 2022). About the study as a whole: Vaccine-arm donors were drawn from COV1001, a multicentre, randomized, double-blind, placebo-controlled phase I-IIa trial of Ad26.COV2.S in healthy adults. Sequencing of the TCRbeta repertoire served to evaluate the specificity and breadth of SARS-CoV-2-reactive T cell receptors following Ad26.COV2.S vaccination. Ad26.COV2.S was administered intramuscularly at a dose of 5x10^10 or 1x10^11 viral particles, either as one shot or as two shots given 56 days apart. The TCR-sequenced set comprised roughly 30 samples: some 20 Ad26.COV2.S vaccine recipients, 5 placebo recipients and 8 SARS-CoV-2 convalescent individuals. Trial participants were randomized into five groups of five: low-dose or high-dose Ad26.COV2.S given once or twice, or placebo on both occasions. Blinding of investigators to trial group allocation was maintained during experiments and outcome assessment. Here is what the overall study found, with its caveats: The study lacked the statistical power to compare responses across vaccine doses or regimens. The authors noted that total T cell responses may have been underestimated by the TCR breadth and depth analyses. Non-spike TCR breadth was comparable between vaccine and placebo recipients, consistent with the vaccine containing only spike. After vaccination, spike-specific CD8+ and CD4+ T cell responses were reported to show substantial breadth. Higher spike-specific TCR breadth was observed in Ad26.COV2.S recipients than in placebo recipients (P = 0.0014).

Regarding this clone: Its antigen has not been determined. Base quality data are lacking; no much larger clone is found one base away.

Inclusive of the bounding cysteine and phenylalanine, the CDR3 is 15 residues long. Only the CDR3 portion is preserved as DNA: 45 bases, with reading frame beginning at the first base. The label giving this sample's treatment or condition can be read as: 19 received Ad26.COV2.S at low or high dose, single or two shots; 5 received placebo; per-sample allocation not given. For vaccine and placebo recipients, the sequenced repertoires came from samples collected on day 63 after the first injection. In Cohort 1b, about 25 adults aged 18-55 years were enrolled at a single site in Boston, USA, between 29 July and 7 August 2020. Ad26.COV2.S consisted of a replication-incompetent adenovirus type 26 vector by which a prefusion-stabilized SARS-CoV-2 spike protein from the original Wuhan strain was expressed. The immunoSEQ Assay was the method used to sequence TCRbeta CDR3 regions. After extraction, genomic DNA underwent amplification by bias-controlled multiplex PCR, followed by high-throughput sequencing. The authors' pipeline ran thus. To quantify the absolute abundance of each unique TCRbeta CDR3 region, sequences were collapsed and filtered. T cell fraction was estimated by normalizing TCRbeta template counts to usable DNA, with usable DNA measured through amplification of reference genes found in all nucleated cells. Repertoire TCRs were annotated as SARS-CoV-2-specific by exact matching of V gene, CDR3 amino acid sequence and J gene to a known reactive TCR set. The reference SARS-CoV-2 TCR set came from MIRA and was filtered for enrichment in COVID-19-positive ImmuneCODE repertoires, removing public or cross-reactive TCRs. Drawing on the MIRA antigens, annotated TCRs were analysed further at the level of specific ORF or position within ORF. Breadth was defined as annotated unique rearrangements over total unique productive rearrangements; depth was the summed frequency of those rearrangements. Group comparisons of TCR breadth used two-sided Wilcoxon rank-sum tests. TCRdb stores this immuneACCESS table with in-frame sequences only. Part of the clones is absent; in the studies checked, under half of the shortfall reflects unresolved V genes, and no reason is known for the rest. From that table come the V and J calls and clone size; the DNA was used to work out D and trimming. The sample has hundreds of thousands of clones on record, around 87% of them singletons. The ten biggest clones cover around 3% of the sample.

The TCR comes from a person aged 18-65 years who received the Ad26.COV2.S COVID-19 vaccine or a placebo. The material sequenced was peripheral blood, taken in a trial of Ad26.COV2.S vaccine versus placebo. The chain employs TRBV1 and TRBJ1-2; TRBD1, the table's D call, was not compared with the DNA. TRBV1 is designated a pseudogene. The CDR3 in this case is CTSSQEARGHYGYTF. The nucleotide sequence is TGCACCAGCAGCCAAGAGGCCAGGGGGCACTATGGCTACACCTTC.